The T cell receptor beta chain under discussion was sequenced for a study of blood T cell repertoires in COVID-19. V dropped 3 bases and J dropped 4 bases, with 12 bases sitting between them. The CDR3 extends over 13 amino acids. The germline V gene encodes CDR1 GTSNPN and CDR2 SVGIG (reference sequence). Here immunoSEQ multiplex PCR was the method, and the copy in TCRdb shows in-frame clones only, minus some. The sample comprises roughly 230,000 clones, around 82% of which are singletons, and approximately 4% rests with the top ten. The chain uses TRBV30 and TRBJ1-2; weak D call: TRBD1 (6 bases). The clonotype was recovered from a man in his fifties with active or convalescent COVID-19. Sequencing input: peripheral blood. As DNA, the CDR3 is TGTGCCTGGAGCGAGGACAGCCCCTATGGCTACACCTTC. This sequence encodes CAWSEDSPYGYTF.